This passage covers 4 T cell receptor beta chains from one sample sequenced in a study of blood T cell repertoires in COVID-19. Only in-frame clones appear in the TCRdb table, and some are missing; sequencing was by immunoSEQ multiplex PCR. Of 250,000 to 300,000 clones in the sample, approximately 90% were seen once. The material sequenced was peripheral blood. These receptors originate from a woman in her 30s with active or convalescent COVID-19.

CDR3 bases: TGTGCCAGCAACTCTGAGGGCAGTGGAAACACCATATATTTT. This sequence encodes CASNSEGSGNTIYF. V gene TRBV2 combines with J gene TRBJ1-3; D is undetermined. There are 14 residues in the CDR3. Per the germline V gene, CDR1 is SNHLY and CDR2 is FYNNEI. The ends were cut back, 7 bases at V and 3 bases at J, with 13 bases in the middle.

This chain uses TRBV7-3 with TRBJ1-5; D is unresolved. The CDR3 contains 13 residues. Germline CDR1 and CDR2: SGHTA and FQGTGA. V lost 5 bases, J lost 7 bases, and 12 bases lay in between. The CDR3 coding sequence is TGTGCCAGCAGCAAGGGAGCTTGGCAGCCCCAGCATTTT. This sequence encodes CASSKGAWQPQHF.

This clone has a handful of counts. The chain uses TRBV5-4 and TRBJ1-1; possible D gene TRBD1, 5 bases. The germline V and J ends were trimmed by 4 bases and 6 bases, with 16 bases remaining between them. The length of the CDR3 is 14 residues. Germline loops: CDR1 SGHNT, CDR2 YYREEE (reference sequence). Here the CDR3 DNA reads TGTGCCAGCAGCAGGGGCAGGGAAAGATCTGAAGCTTTCTTT. It codes for CASSRGRERSEAFF.

V usage is TRBV28 and J usage is TRBJ1-5, with D possibly TRBD1 on 6 matching bases. The V gene lost 6 bases and the J gene lost 2 bases, with 17 bases spanning the gap. Germline V gene data show CDR1 as MDHEN and CDR2 as SYDVKM. There are 16 residues in the CDR3. In nucleotides, the CDR3 is TGTGCCAGCAGCTCCCCCGCTCCAGGGGGCAATCAGCCCCAGCATTTT. Its translation is CASSSPAPGGNQPQHF.